This TCR beta chain is drawn from a study of OX40 agonist ivuxolimab in advanced cancers. Turning to the study itself: The study gave patients intravenous ivuxolimab at 0.01 to 10 mg/kg every 2 weeks. Averaging 60 years in age, with a range of 23 to 79, the cohort was approximately 87% male. General study findings and limits: The authors also found low normalized T-cell clonal expansion in some nonresponders. Patients who responded partially at 0.1-3.0 mg/kg showed clonal expansion ranking among the lowest.

In the case of this clone: The antigen is unknown.

V lost 5 bases, J lost 7 bases, and 5 bases stayed unmatched. Germline lookup yields CDR1 MNHEY and CDR2 SMNVEV (reference sequence). This CDR3 contains 13 residues. Generated by immunoSEQ multiplex PCR, the TCRdb table keeps only in-frame clones and is missing some. The sample records tens of thousands of clones, around 84% being singletons. The input for sequencing was CD4+ or CD8+ T cells sorted from blood, taken in a trial of the OX40 agonist ivuxolimab. This chain connects TRBV27 to TRBJ1-5; 7 bases map to TRBD1. The receptor was derived from an adult with an advanced solid tumor such as melanoma, head and neck, liver or kidney cancer. CDR3 amino acids: CASSTTGLQPQHF. DNA of the CDR3: TGTGCCAGCAGTACGACAGGGTTGCAGCCCCAGCATTTT.